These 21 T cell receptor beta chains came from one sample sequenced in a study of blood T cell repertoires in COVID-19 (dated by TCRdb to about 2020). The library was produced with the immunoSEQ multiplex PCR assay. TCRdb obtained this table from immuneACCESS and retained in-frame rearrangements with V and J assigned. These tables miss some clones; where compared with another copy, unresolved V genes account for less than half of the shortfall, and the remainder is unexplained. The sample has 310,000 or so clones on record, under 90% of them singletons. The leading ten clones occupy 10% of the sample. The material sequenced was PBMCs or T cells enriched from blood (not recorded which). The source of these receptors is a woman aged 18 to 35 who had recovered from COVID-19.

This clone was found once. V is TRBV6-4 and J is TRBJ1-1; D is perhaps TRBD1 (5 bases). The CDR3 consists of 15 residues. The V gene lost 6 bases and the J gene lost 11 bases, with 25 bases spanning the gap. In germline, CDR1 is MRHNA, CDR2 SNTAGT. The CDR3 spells CASSLSGDGGHRAFF. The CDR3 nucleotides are TGTGCCAGCAGCCTCTCGGGGGACGGAGGACATCGGGCTTTCTTT.

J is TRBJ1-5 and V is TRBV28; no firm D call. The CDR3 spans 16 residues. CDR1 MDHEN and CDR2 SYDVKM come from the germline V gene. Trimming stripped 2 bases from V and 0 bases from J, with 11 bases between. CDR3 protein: CASSLVGGYSNQPQHF. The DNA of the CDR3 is TGTGCCAGCAGTTTAGTCGGCGGATATAGCAATCAGCCCCAGCATTTT.

Here the CDR3 DNA reads TGTGCCAGCAGCCCCCTGACAGGGGAGACTGAAGCTTTCTTT. This translates into CASSPLTGETEAFF. The V call is TRBV9, the J call TRBJ1-1, with 8 bases that match TRBD1. Per germline, CDR1 SGDLS and CDR2 YYNGEE. The CDR3 is 14 residues long. V lost 4 bases and J lost 5; bases outside the gene matches: 7.

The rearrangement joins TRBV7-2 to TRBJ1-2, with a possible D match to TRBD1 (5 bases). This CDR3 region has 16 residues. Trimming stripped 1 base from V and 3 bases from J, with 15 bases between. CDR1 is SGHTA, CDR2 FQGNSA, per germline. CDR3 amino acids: CASSLVVGGWDYGYTF. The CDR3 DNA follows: TGTGCCAGCAGCTTAGTGGTGGGGGGATGGGACTATGGCTACACCTTC. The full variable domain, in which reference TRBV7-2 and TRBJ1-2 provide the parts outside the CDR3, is GAGVSQSPSNKVTEKGKDVELRCDPISGHTALYWYRQSLGQGLEFLIYFQGNSAPDKSGLPSDRFSAERTGGSVSTLTIQRTQQEDSAVYLCASSLVVGGWDYGYTFGSGTRLTVV.

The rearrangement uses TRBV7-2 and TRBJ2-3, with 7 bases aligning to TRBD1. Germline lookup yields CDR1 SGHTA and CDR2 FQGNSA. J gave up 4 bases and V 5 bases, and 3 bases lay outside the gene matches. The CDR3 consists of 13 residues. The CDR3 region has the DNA TGTGCCAGCAGCATACAGGGGTCAGATACGCAGTATTTT. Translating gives CASSIQGSDTQYF.

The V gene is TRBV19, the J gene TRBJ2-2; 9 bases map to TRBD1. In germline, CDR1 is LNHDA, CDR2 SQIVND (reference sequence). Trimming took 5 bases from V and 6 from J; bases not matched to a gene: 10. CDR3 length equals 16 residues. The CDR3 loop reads CASSSRTGEGAGELFF. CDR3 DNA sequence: TGTGCCAGTAGTTCAAGGACAGGGGAAGGCGCCGGGGAGCTGTTTTTT. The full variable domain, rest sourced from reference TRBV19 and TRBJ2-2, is DGGITQSPKYLFRKEGQNVTLSCEQNLNHDAMYWYRQDPGQGLRLIYYSQIVNDFQKGDIAEGYSVSREKKESFPLTVTSAQKNPTAFYLCASSSRTGEGAGELFFGEGSRLTVL.

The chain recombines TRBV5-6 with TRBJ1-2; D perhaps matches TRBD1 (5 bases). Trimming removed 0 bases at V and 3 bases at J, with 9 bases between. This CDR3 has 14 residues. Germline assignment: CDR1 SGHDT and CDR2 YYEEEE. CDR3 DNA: TGTGCCAGCAGCTTGGGACAGCAGGACTATGGCTACACCTTC. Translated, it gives CASSLGQQDYGYTF. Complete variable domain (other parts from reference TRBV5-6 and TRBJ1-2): DAGVTQSPTHLIKTRGQQVTLRCSPKSGHDTVSWYQQALGQGPQFIFQYYEEEERQRGNFPDRFSGHQFPNYSSELNVNALLLGDSALYLCASSLGQQDYGYTFGSGTRLTVV.

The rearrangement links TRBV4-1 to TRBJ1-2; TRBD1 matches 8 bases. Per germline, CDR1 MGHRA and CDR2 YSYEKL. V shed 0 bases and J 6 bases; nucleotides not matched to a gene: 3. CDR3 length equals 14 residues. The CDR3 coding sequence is TGCGCCAGCAGCCAAGAAACAGGGGGAAATGGCTACACCTTC. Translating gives CASSQETGGNGYTF.

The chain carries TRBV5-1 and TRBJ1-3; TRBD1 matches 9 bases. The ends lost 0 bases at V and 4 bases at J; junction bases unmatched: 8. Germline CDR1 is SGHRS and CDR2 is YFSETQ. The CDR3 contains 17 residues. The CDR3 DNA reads TGCGCCAGCAGCTTGGCGCCGGGACAGGGAACAGGAAACACCATATATTTT. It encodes CASSLAPGQGTGNTIYF.

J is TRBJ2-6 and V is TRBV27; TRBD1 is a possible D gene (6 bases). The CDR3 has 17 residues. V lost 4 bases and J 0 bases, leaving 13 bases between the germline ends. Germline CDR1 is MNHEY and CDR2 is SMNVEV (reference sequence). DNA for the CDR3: TGTGCCAGCAGTTCGCTGGACAGTAGCTCTGGGGCCAACGTCCTGACTTTC. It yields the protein CASSSLDSSSGANVLTF.

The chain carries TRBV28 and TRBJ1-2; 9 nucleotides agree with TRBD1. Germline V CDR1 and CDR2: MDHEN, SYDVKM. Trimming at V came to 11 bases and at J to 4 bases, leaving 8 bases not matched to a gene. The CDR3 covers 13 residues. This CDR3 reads CAGRQGGGYGYTF. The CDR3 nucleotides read TGTGCCGGTAGACAGGGGGGCGGCTATGGCTACACCTTC.

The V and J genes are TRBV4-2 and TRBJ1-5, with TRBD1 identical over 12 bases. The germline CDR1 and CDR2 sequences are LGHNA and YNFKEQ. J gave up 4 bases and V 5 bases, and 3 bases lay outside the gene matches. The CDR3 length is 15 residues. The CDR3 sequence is CASSGGQGANQPQHF. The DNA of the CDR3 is TGTGCCAGCAGCGGGGGACAGGGGGCGAATCAGCCCCAGCATTTT.

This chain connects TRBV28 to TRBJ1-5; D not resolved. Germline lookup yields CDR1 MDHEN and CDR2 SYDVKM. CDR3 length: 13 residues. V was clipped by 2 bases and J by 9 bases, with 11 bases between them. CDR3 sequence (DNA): TGTGCCAGCAGTTTAACCCCAGAACGGCCCCAGCATTTT. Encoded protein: CASSLTPERPQHF.

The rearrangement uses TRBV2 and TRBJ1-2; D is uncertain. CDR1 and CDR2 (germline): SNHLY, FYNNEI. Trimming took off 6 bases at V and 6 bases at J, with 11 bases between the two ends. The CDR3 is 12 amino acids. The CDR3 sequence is CASRGGRDGYTF. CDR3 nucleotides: TGTGCCAGCAGGGGAGGGCGGGATGGCTACACCTTC.

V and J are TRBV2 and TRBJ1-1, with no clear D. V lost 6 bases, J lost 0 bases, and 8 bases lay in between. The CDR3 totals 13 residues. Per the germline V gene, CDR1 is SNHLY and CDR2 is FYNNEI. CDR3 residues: CASRFELNTEAFF. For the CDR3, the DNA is TGTGCCAGCAGATTCGAGTTGAACACTGAAGCTTTCTTT.

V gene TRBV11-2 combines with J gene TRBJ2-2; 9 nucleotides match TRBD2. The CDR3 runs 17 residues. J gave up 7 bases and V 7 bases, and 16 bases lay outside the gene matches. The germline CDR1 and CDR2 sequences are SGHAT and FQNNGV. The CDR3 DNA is TGTGCCAGCACCTTGGTAGAGGGGCTAGCGGGGTTCGGGGAGCTGTTTTTT. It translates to CASTLVEGLAGFGELFF.

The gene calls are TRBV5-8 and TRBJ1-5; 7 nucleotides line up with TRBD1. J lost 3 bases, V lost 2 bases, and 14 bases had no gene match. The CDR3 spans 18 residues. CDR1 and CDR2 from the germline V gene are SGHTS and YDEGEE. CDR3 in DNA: TGTGCCAGCAGCTTTGCTTTGACCGGACAGGCGATCAATCAGCCCCAGCATTTT. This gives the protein CASSFALTGQAINQPQHF.

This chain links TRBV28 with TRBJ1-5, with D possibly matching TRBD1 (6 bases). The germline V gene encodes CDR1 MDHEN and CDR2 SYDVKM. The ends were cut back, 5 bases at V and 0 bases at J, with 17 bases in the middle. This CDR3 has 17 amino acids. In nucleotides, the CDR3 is TGTGCCAGCAGTATATCGACAGGCTCTTATAGCAATCAGCCCCAGCATTTT. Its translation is CASSISTGSYSNQPQHF.

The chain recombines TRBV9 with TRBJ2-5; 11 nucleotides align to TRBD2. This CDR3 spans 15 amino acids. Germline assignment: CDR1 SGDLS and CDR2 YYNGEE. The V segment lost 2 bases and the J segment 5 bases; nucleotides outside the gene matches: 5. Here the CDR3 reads CASSVSGGARETQYF. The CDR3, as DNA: TGTGCCAGCAGCGTTAGCGGGGGGGCCCGTGAGACCCAGTACTTC. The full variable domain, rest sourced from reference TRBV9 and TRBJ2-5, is DSGVTQTPKHLITATGQRVTLRCSPRSGDLSVYWYQQSLDQGLQFLIQYYNGEERAKGNILERFSAQQFPDLHSELNLSSLELGDSALYFCASSVSGGARETQYFGPGTRLLVL.

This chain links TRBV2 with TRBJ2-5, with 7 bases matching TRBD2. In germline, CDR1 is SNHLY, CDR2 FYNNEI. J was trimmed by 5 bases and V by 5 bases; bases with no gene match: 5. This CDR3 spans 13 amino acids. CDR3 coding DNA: TGTGCCAGCAGTTGGCGGGGGATTGAGACCCAGTACTTC. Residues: CASSWRGIETQYF.

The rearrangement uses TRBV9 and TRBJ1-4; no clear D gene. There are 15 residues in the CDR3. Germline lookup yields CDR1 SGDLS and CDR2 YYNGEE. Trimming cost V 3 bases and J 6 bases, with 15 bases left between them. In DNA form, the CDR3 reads TGTGCCAGCAGCGCCCCAGGCGGGCATGATGAAAAACTGTTTTTT. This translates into CASSAPGGHDEKLFF.